These 21 T cell receptor beta chains originate from one sample sequenced in a study of post-analysis software for immune sequencing data. Findings and caveats of the study: TRBV5-6, TRBV5-1 and TRBV20-1 were among four or five TRBV segments more frequent in patients than controls.

For these TCRs, the target antigens are not known. The authors incorporated unique molecular identifiers into the TCR beta cDNA libraries. MiXCR was run by TCRdb on the PCR reads, yielding one entry per CDR3 protein. The sample includes roughly 620,000 distinct CDR3 sequences, about 40% of them seen just once. The sequenced material came from blood. Source of these receptors: a girl between 5 and 17 years old with multiple sclerosis.

In its sample, this clonotype was seen a few times. The rearrangement uses TRBV7-9 and TRBJ1-5; 7 nucleotides agree with TRBD1. V trimming: 5 bases; J trimming: 3 bases; junction bases outside the gene matches: 7. From germline, CDR1 is SEHNR and CDR2 FQNEAQ (reference sequence). This CDR3 is 15 amino acids long. In DNA form, the CDR3 reads TGTGCCAGCAGCCAGGGGGACAGCTTCAATCAGCCCCAGCATTTT. It yields the protein CASSQGDSFNQPQHF.

The V and J genes are TRBV12-3 or TRBV12-4 and TRBJ2-7; weak D call: TRBD1 (5 bases). The CDR3 covers 14 residues. Deletions cut 5 bases from V and 0 bases from J, with 11 bases between. The chain's CDR3 is CASSPRAHSYEQYF. CDR3 nucleotides: TGTGCCAGCAGTCCCAGGGCCCACTCCTACGAGCAGTACTTC.

This chain uses TRBV20-1 with TRBJ2-3; perhaps TRBD2 as D (6 bases). V lost 3 bases to trimming and J lost 0 bases, with 19 bases between them. This CDR3 has 17 amino acids. CDR1 and CDR2 from the germline V gene are DFQATT and SNEGSKA (reference sequence). The CDR3 sequence: CSARTYGSSTSTDTQYF. The CDR3 region has the DNA TGCAGTGCTAGGACCTACGGGAGTAGCACTAGCACAGATACGCAGTATTTT.

The chain uses TRBV5-1 and TRBJ1-1; D remains ambiguous. The CDR3 spans 12 residues. CDR1 SGHRS and CDR2 YFSETQ come from the germline V gene. V gave up 2 bases and J gave up 7 bases, with 9 bases separating them. This CDR3 is CASSFDGGEAFF. The DNA for the CDR3 is TGCGCCAGCAGCTTCGATGGCGGTGAAGCTTTCTTT.

The chain is built from TRBV2 and TRBJ2-7; D is ambiguous. CDR1 and CDR2 (germline): SNHLY, FYNNEI. Trimming shortened V by 7 bases and J by 0 bases, and 13 bases separated the two germline ends. This CDR3 has 14 residues. The CDR3 region has the DNA TGTGCCAGCATTTCATCTCCTAGCTCCTACGAGCAGTACTTC. As protein: CASISSPSSYEQYF.

The chain is built from TRBV12-3 or TRBV12-4 and TRBJ2-4; 9 nucleotides agree with TRBD1. The CDR3 extends over 18 amino acids. Losses at the gene ends were 6 bases for V and 7 bases for J; bases not matched to a gene: 19. The CDR3 region is CASSQSHGLWDRANIQYF. The CDR3 DNA is TGTGCCAGCAGCCAAAGTCACGGCTTATGGGACAGGGCCAACATTCAGTACTTC.

This clonotype appeared a few times. This chain links TRBV29-1 with TRBJ1-5; TRBD1 aligns across 7 bases. Unmatched junction bases numbered 6, after V lost 6 bases and J lost 1 base. There are 14 residues in the CDR3. Per germline, CDR1 SQVTM and CDR2 ANQGSEA. Here the CDR3 DNA reads TGCAGCGTCTCACAGGGGTGGAGCAATCAGCCCCAGCATTTT. Its protein is CSVSQGWSNQPQHF.

The CDR3: CASSGPRQAGELFF. CDR3 bases: TGTGCCAGCAGCGGACCCCGCCAGGCCGGGGAGCTGTTTTTT. The rearrangement joins TRBV7-9 to TRBJ2-2; D unresolved. Germline CDR1 SEHNR, CDR2 FQNEAQ (reference sequence). CDR3 size: 14 residues. Trimming pared 5 bases from V and 6 bases from J, leaving 13 bases between.

A few counts support this clonotype. CDR3 amino acids: CASSLGLAGGWDIQYF. For the CDR3, the DNA is TGTGCCAGCAGTTTAGGACTAGCGGGGGGGTGGGACATTCAGTACTTC. The chain links TRBV12-3 or TRBV12-4 to TRBJ2-4, with 14 bases identical to TRBD2. The CDR3 is made up of 16 amino acids. With 1 base clipped from V and 8 bases from J, the junction kept 4 bases outside the gene matches.

This clonotype has just a few counts. J is TRBJ2-7 and V is TRBV24-1, with 8 bases lining up with TRBD1. The J segment lost 5 bases and the V segment lost 4 bases, leaving 3 bases of the junction unmatched. The CDR3 has 13 residues. Germline V lookup: CDR1 KGHDR, CDR2 SFDVKD. CDR3 sequence: CATSEHRGDEQYF. The CDR3 bases are TGTGCCACCAGTGAGCACAGGGGGGACGAGCAGTACTTC.

The chain combines TRBV6-5 with TRBJ2-1, with TRBD2 matching 7 bases. CDR3 size: 14 residues. The V and J ends lost 2 bases and 12 bases, in that order; junction bases with no gene match: 10. Germline CDR1 MNHEY, CDR2 SVGAGI. The CDR3: CASSYETSLDVQFF. CDR3 nucleotides: TGTGCCAGCAGTTACGAGACTAGCCTGGATGTGCAGTTCTTC.

The chain couples TRBV7-2 to TRBJ2-1; a weak D match, TRBD2 (5 bases). Gene TRBJ2-7 matches the end of the DNA better, so the J call may be wrong. This CDR3 contains 15 residues. Germline CDR1 SGHTA, CDR2 FQGNSA. CDR3 in amino acids: CASSPRGGFYNEQYF. CDR3 coding DNA: TGTGCCAGCAGCCCAAGAGGAGGATTTTACAATGAGCAGTACTTC.

This clonotype was seen more than once but under ten times. The V call is TRBV20-1, the J call TRBJ2-7; 8 bases agree with TRBD1. With V trimmed by 6 bases and J by 9 bases, 13 bases remained unmatched. Germline assignment: CDR1 DFQATT and CDR2 SNEGSKA (reference sequence). The CDR3 consists of 13 residues. CDR3 nucleotide sequence: TGCAGTGCCACCGGACAGGGTGTTCTTTCGCAGTACTTC. Translating it yields CSATGQGVLSQYF.

This clonotype appeared once. The chain employs TRBV12-3 or TRBV12-4 and TRBJ1-4; D might be TRBD1 (6 bases). V was pared by 6 bases and J by 7 bases, with 18 bases between. The length of the CDR3 is 15 residues. The CDR3 nucleotides read TGTGCCAGCAGCCCCGAGGGGGGCGCCGGTGAAAAACTGTTTTTT. It yields the protein CASSPEGGAGEKLFF.

This chain uses TRBV4-1 with TRBJ2-5, with a weak D call TRBD2 (5 bases). The better agreement between TRBJ2-7 and the DNA end casts doubt on the J call. The CDR3 length is 15 residues. CDR1 MGHRA and CDR2 YSYEKL come from the germline V gene. The CDR3 DNA reads TGCGCCAGCAGTCGTAACCGGGCCGGCGGGTACGAGCAGTACTTC. It translates to CASSRNRAGGYEQYF.

This clonotype was seen a handful of times. This sequence joins TRBV12-3 or TRBV12-4 and TRBJ1-5, with TRBD1 identical over 8 bases. V dropped 3 bases and J dropped 1; count of bases not matched to a gene: 2. The CDR3 is made up of 15 amino acids. CDR3 sequence reads: CASSFRGLSNQPQHF. In DNA, the CDR3 is TGTGCCAGCAGTTTCAGGGGGCTGAGCAATCAGCCCCAGCATTTT.

V and J are TRBV3-1 and TRBJ1-2; D is unclear. Deletions cut 0 bases from V and 8 bases from J, with 13 bases between. The V gene's germline CDR1 is LGHDT and CDR2 YNNKEL (reference sequence). There are 14 residues in the CDR3. CDR3 coding DNA: TGTGCCAGCAGCCAAGACAGAGGCGGGTCGGGCTACACCTTC. The encoded protein is CASSQDRGGSGYTF.

V and J are TRBV5-1 and TRBJ1-1; TRBD1 is a possible D gene (5 bases). The CDR3 has 14 residues. The V end lost 4 bases, the J end lost 2 bases, and 12 bases lay between the germline ends. Germline V gene data show CDR1 as SGHRS and CDR2 as YFSETQ. The CDR3 protein is CASSAYQGNTEAFF. Written as DNA, the CDR3 is TGCGCCAGCAGCGCGTACCAGGGCAACACTGAAGCTTTCTTT.

This chain joins TRBV7-9 and TRBJ2-1; D might be TRBD1 or TRBD2, each matching 5 bases. The CDR3 runs to 15 residues. Germline lookup yields CDR1 SEHNR and CDR2 FQNEAQ (reference sequence). Trimming took 10 bases from V and 3 from J, leaving 19 bases between them. CDR3 in amino acids: CATPGRVRDYNEQFF. The DNA for the CDR3 is TGTGCCACCCCAGGGAGAGTCCGGGACTACAATGAGCAGTTCTTC.

This chain uses TRBV19 with TRBJ1-2; TRBD1 is a possible D gene (6 bases). Germline-derived CDR1 and CDR2 are LNHDA and SQIVND (reference sequence). The CDR3 runs to 14 residues. Trimming removed 5 bases at V and 6 bases at J, with 16 bases between. CDR3 DNA: TGTGCCAGTAGTTCAACAGGGATAAGCGATGGCTACACCTTC. The encoded protein is CASSSTGISDGYTF.

The chain uses TRBV7-9 and TRBJ2-7; weak D call: TRBD1 (5 bases). Trimming cost V 5 bases and J 4 bases, with 15 bases left between them. CDR1 and CDR2 (germline): SEHNR, FQNEAQ (reference sequence). CDR3 length: 14 amino acids. In DNA form, the CDR3 reads TGTGCCAGCAGCCCCCCACAGGCCAGGTACGAGCAGTACTTC. This codes for CASSPPQARYEQYF.